One sample yielded the 15 T cell receptor beta chains listed below, sequenced in a study of identical twins. TCRdb reprocessed the 5' RACE reads with MiXCR, giving one entry per CDR3 protein. The sample holds about 720,000 distinct CDR3 sequences, 8.6% seen once. These sequences were also reported in another study, on yellow fever vaccine responses in identical twins.

The sequenced material came from PBMCs. Receptor source: a woman aged 18-30 years in good health.

V and J are TRBV4-3 and TRBJ1-6; 9 bases align to TRBD1. The CDR3 is 15 amino acids. Germline CDR1 and CDR2: LGHNA and YSLEER. The V gene end was trimmed by 3 bases and the J gene end by 6 bases; junction bases not matched to a gene: 3. For the CDR3, the DNA is TGCGCCAGCAGCCATGGACAGGGGCTTAATTCACCCCTCCACTTT. This encodes CASSHGQGLNSPLHF.

There are a few counts of this clonotype. V and J are TRBV4-3 and TRBJ1-5, with 7 bases matching TRBD1. The CDR3 is 17 amino acids. CDR1 and CDR2 from the germline V gene are LGHNA and YSLEER. The trim removed 0 bases at V and 4 bases at J, leaving 9 bases unmatched. For the CDR3, the DNA is TGCGCCAGCAGCCAAGACCCCCCAGGGGGAGGGAATCAGCCCCAGCATTTT. This codes for CASSQDPPGGGNQPQHF.

V and J are TRBV19 and TRBJ2-6; tentatively, D is TRBD1 or TRBD2 (5 bases each). This CDR3 comprises 15 residues. Germline CDR1 is LNHDA and CDR2 is SQIVND (reference sequence). V lost 3 bases and J lost 2, with 8 bases in between. The CDR3: CASSMRGTGANVLTF. CDR3 sequence (DNA): TGTGCCAGTAGTATGAGGGGTACTGGGGCCAACGTCCTGACTTTC.

The chain uses TRBV28 and TRBJ2-3, with 12 bases matching TRBD2. Germline values: CDR1 MDHEN, CDR2 SYDVKM. V lost 3 bases and J lost 3; bases outside the gene matches: 4. The CDR3 spans 16 residues. The CDR3 DNA sequence: TGTGCCAGCAGTTTGACTAGCGGGAGAGGAACAGATACGCAGTATTTT. This encodes CASSLTSGRGTDTQYF.

This clonotype appeared many times. The gene calls are TRBV30 and TRBJ2-5, with D hard to call. V lost 2 bases and J lost 1, with 11 bases in between. Germline V gene sequence: CDR1 GTSNPN, CDR2 SVGIG (reference sequence). CDR3 size: 14 residues. CDR3 nucleotide sequence: TGTGCCTGGAGTAAGGGCGGAGTCCAAGAGACCCAGTACTTC. This sequence encodes CAWSKGGVQETQYF. Variable domain in full (rest from reference TRBV30 and TRBJ2-5): SQTIHQWPATLVQPVGSPLSLECTVEGTSNPNLYWYRQAAGRGLQLLFYSVGIGQISSEVPQNLSASRPQDRQFILSSKKLLLSDSGFYLCAWSKGGVQETQYFGPGTRLLVL.

The sample holds many counts of this clonotype. V and J are TRBV20-1 and TRBJ2-7, with 11 bases that match TRBD2. The CDR3 contains 12 residues. The germline CDR1 and CDR2 sequences are DFQATT and SNEGSKA (reference sequence). This chain's CDR3 is CTPSGRIHEQYF. The CDR3 DNA reads TGCACCCCTAGCGGGAGGATCCACGAGCAGTACTTC.

This clonotype was observed many times. This chain joins TRBV29-1 and TRBJ1-1; the D is unclear. This CDR3 is built from 14 residues. V gave up 6 bases and J gave up 6 bases, with 20 bases separating them. CDR1 and CDR2 (germline): SQVTM, ANQGSEA. CDR3 bases: TGCAGCGTCCTAGGGAGGCGGTCGCGGCCTGAAGCTTTCTTT. Encoded protein: CSVLGRRSRPEAFF.

This clonotype was counted only a few times. This chain joins TRBV6-2 or TRBV6-3 and TRBJ2-4, with TRBD1 matching over 10 bases. The CDR3 is made up of 15 amino acids. Losses at the gene ends were 6 bases for V and 5 bases for J; bases not matched to a gene: 7. Per germline, CDR1 MNHEY and CDR2 SVGEGT. Here the CDR3 DNA reads TGTGCCAGCAGAGGAGTCGGGACAGGGGAAAACATTCAGTACTTC. Protein sequence: CASRGVGTGENIQYF.

The J gene is TRBJ2-3, the V gene TRBV20-1; tentatively, D is TRBD1 (5 bases). V shed 6 bases and J shed 4 bases, with 20 bases lying between them. This CDR3 is built from 15 residues. Germline lookup yields CDR1 DFQATT and CDR2 SNEGSKA (reference sequence). The CDR3 here is CSATWAGQVADTQYF. The CDR3 DNA sequence: TGCAGTGCCACCTGGGCAGGGCAGGTCGCAGATACGCAGTATTTT.

This clonotype was detected ten times or more. The chain links TRBV6-5 to TRBJ2-1, with TRBD2 matching 9 bases. The CDR3 is made up of 15 amino acids. V lost 1 base and J lost 7; bases outside the gene matches: 5. Germline V lookup: CDR1 MNHEY, CDR2 SVGAGI. The CDR3, as DNA: TGTGCCAGCAGTTACTTAGCGGGAGAGTTTAATGAGCAGTTCTTC. This encodes CASSYLAGEFNEQFF.

This sequence joins TRBV20-1 and TRBJ2-3; 8 nucleotides align to TRBD2. Germline V gene data show CDR1 as DFQATT and CDR2 as SNEGSKA (reference sequence). The CDR3 covers 15 residues. The ends lost 3 bases at V and 2 bases at J; junction bases unmatched: 7. Written as DNA, the CDR3 is TGCAGTGCTAGGAGACGGCGGGGGGACACAGATACGCAGTATTTT. This codes for CSARRRRGDTDTQYF.

This clonotype was seen more than once but under ten times. The rearrangement uses TRBV7-2 and TRBJ1-1; D uncertain. CDR3 length equals 15 residues. V lost 4 bases and J lost 2, with 14 bases in between. Germline V gene data show CDR1 as SGHTA and CDR2 as FQGNSA. CDR3 coding DNA: TGTGCCAGCAGCTCTCAAAGGCTACCCAACACTGAAGCTTTCTTT. This translates into CASSSQRLPNTEAFF.

CDR3 sequence reads: CAWSADRTGYPEAFF. The CDR3 nucleotides read TGTGCCTGGAGTGCGGACAGGACAGGGTATCCTGAAGCTTTCTTT. This sequence joins TRBV30 and TRBJ1-1, with 8 bases that match TRBD1. The length of the CDR3 is 15 residues. Germline V gene lookup returns CDR1 GTSNPN and CDR2 SVGIG (reference sequence). V lost 1 base, J lost 6 bases, and 10 bases stayed unmatched.

The rearrangement links TRBV20-1 to TRBJ2-7; 9 nucleotides line up with TRBD2. The CDR3 has 15 residues. The germline gives CDR1 DFQATT, CDR2 SNEGSKA (reference sequence). The V gene end was trimmed by 2 bases and the J gene end by 5 bases; junction bases not matched to a gene: 10. Here the CDR3 DNA reads TGCAGTGCTAGAAACTCGCGGGAGGGCTTCCACGAGCAGTACTTC. Protein product: CSARNSREGFHEQYF.

This clonotype was counted once. V and J are TRBV6-2 or TRBV6-3 and TRBJ2-5, with 9 positions matching TRBD1. The CDR3 covers 15 residues. V was clipped by 6 bases and J by 5 bases; unmatched bases: 10. CDR1 and CDR2 from the germline V gene are MNHEY and SVGEGT. CDR3 residues: CASSAQGAQRETQYF. As DNA, the CDR3 is TGTGCCAGCAGCGCACAGGGGGCGCAGCGGGAGACCCAGTACTTC.